Listed here are 25 T cell receptor beta chains from one sample, sequenced in a study of early T cells in non-severe SARS-CoV-2 infection. TCRdb analysed the 5' RACE reads with MiXCR anew, one entry per CDR3 protein. The repertoire has more than 45,000 distinct CDR3 sequences, about 12% of them found once; the top ten carry roughly 10%. The sample consisted of whole blood. These receptors were collected from an adult who was a healthcare worker with PCR-confirmed SARS-CoV-2 infection or an uninfected control (not recorded which).

This clonotype was found many times. The J gene is TRBJ2-1, the V gene TRBV6-5; 7 positions agree with TRBD2. This CDR3 comprises 17 residues. In germline, CDR1 is MNHEY, CDR2 SVGAGI. V lost 4 bases to trimming and J lost 4 bases; unmatched junction nucleotides: 13. This chain's CDR3 is CASSSGLGELPYNEQFF. CDR3 nucleotides: TGTGCCAGCAGTTCAGGACTAGGGGAATTACCATACAATGAGCAGTTCTTC.

This clonotype showed up just a few times. The CDR3 nucleotides are TGTGCCAGCTCCCTACTGGAGGACTCCTACGAGCAGTACTTC. It specifies CASSLLEDSYEQYF. The chain is built from TRBV18 and TRBJ2-7; tentatively, D is TRBD2 (5 bases). The CDR3 extends over 14 amino acids. Germline V gene lookup returns CDR1 KGHSH and CDR2 LQKENI. V was shortened by 6 bases and J by 0 bases, with 12 bases between the two germline ends. Combining the CDR3 with reference TRBV18 and TRBJ2-7 gives the whole variable domain NAGVMQNPRHLVRRRGQEARLRCSPMKGHSHVYWYRQLPEEGLKFMVYLQKENIIDESGMPKERFSAEFPKEGPSILRIQQVVRGDSAAYFCASSLLEDSYEQYFGPGTRLTVT.

The chain couples TRBV12-5 to TRBJ2-3, with D possibly being TRBD2 (5 bases). This CDR3 is 14 amino acids long. V was cut by 7 bases and J by 0 bases, with 11 bases left in between. Germline V gene sequence: CDR1 LGHNT, CDR2 FRNRAP. As DNA, the CDR3 is TGTGCTAGTGCCCAGACGGGGAGCACAGATACGCAGTATTTT. Protein product: CASAQTGSTDTQYF.

This clonotype came up many times. The rearrangement uses TRBV4-1 and TRBJ2-2; D possibly corresponds to TRBD2 (6 bases). Trimming took 6 bases from V and 9 from J, leaving 20 bases between them. The CDR3 has 15 residues. CDR1 is MGHRA and CDR2 is YSYEKL in the germline V gene. The CDR3 region has the DNA TGCGCCAGCAGGGGCGCGGGGCTCTATCATCGGGAGCTGTTTTTT. It translates to CASRGAGLYHRELFF.

This clonotype was detected many times. V is TRBV29-1 and J is TRBJ1-1, with D maybe TRBD1 (5 bases). Trimming left V 7 bases short and J 6 bases short, with 9 bases between. This CDR3 has 10 residues. Germline V gene sequence: CDR1 SQVTM, CDR2 ANQGSEA. The DNA of the CDR3 is TGCAGCGGAGGGGAGGCTGAAGCTTTCTTT. As protein: CSGGEAEAFF.

This clonotype was seen repeatedly, ten times or more. The chain carries TRBV12-5 and TRBJ2-3; 8 bases are a match to TRBD1. The CDR3 is 15 residues long. Germline CDR1 LGHNT, CDR2 FRNRAP. The ends lost 2 bases at V and 2 bases at J; junction bases unmatched: 3. In DNA, the CDR3 is TGTGCTAGTGGTTTGCCGACAGGGGCCACAGATACGCAGTATTTT. This codes for CASGLPTGATDTQYF.

This clonotype was seen only a few times. This chain links TRBV2 with TRBJ2-6; D may be TRBD1 (6 bases). CDR3 length: 19 amino acids. The germline gives CDR1 SNHLY, CDR2 FYNNEI. Trimming shortened V by 2 bases and J by 0 bases, and 17 bases separated the two germline ends. The CDR3 nucleotides are TGTGCCAGCAGTGAATACGGCAGGGGCGGACCCTCTGGGGCCAACGTCCTGACTTTC. Translation: CASSEYGRGGPSGANVLTF.

This clonotype occurred many times. The chain carries TRBV29-1 and TRBJ2-5; 10 positions agree with TRBD2. The CDR3 consists of 13 residues. The V and J ends lost 3 bases and 4 bases, in that order; junction bases with no gene match: 2. The germline V gene has CDR1 SQVTM and CDR2 ANQGSEA. The CDR3 reads CSVDRLAGETQYF. Here the CDR3 DNA reads TGCAGCGTTGACCGACTAGCGGGAGAGACCCAGTACTTC.

This clonotype has more than one count but fewer than ten. The J gene is TRBJ2-4, the V gene TRBV7-2, with D possibly matching TRBD2 (5 bases). The CDR3 totals 15 residues. Germline-derived CDR1 and CDR2 are SGHTA and FQGNSA. V lost 1 base and J lost 0, with 7 bases in between. For the CDR3, the DNA is TGTGCCAGCAGCTTAGTTAGCGTAGCCAAAAACATTCAGTACTTC. Translated, it gives CASSLVSVAKNIQYF.

This clonotype was counted at least ten times. This rearrangement joins TRBV5-4 to TRBJ1-2, with D unclear. Per germline, CDR1 SGHNT and CDR2 YYREEE (reference sequence). Deletions cut 3 bases from V and 1 base from J, with 10 bases between. There are 14 residues in the CDR3. The CDR3: CASSSSAGNYGYTF. In DNA, the CDR3 is TGTGCCAGCAGCTCCAGTGCCGGTAACTATGGCTACACCTTC.

There are many counts of this clonotype. The genes are TRBV6-2 or TRBV6-3 and TRBJ2-1; D gene unclear. The CDR3 spans 16 residues. V was trimmed by 7 bases and J by 0 bases, leaving 16 bases between them. Germline V gene data show CDR1 as MNHEY and CDR2 as SVGEGT. In DNA, the CDR3 is TGTGCCAGCACCAGACTGGGTCTGAGCTCCTACAATGAGCAGTTCTTC. Translation: CASTRLGLSSYNEQFF.

The CDR3 nucleotides read TGCAGCGTTGCCGGGACAACTAACTATGGCTACACCTTC. Encoded protein: CSVAGTTNYGYTF. The V and J genes are TRBV29-1 and TRBJ1-2, with D perhaps matching TRBD1 (6 bases). The CDR3 runs 13 residues. CDR1 and CDR2 (germline): SQVTM, ANQGSEA. V lost 4 bases, J lost 0 bases, and 9 bases lay in between. Complete variable domain (other parts from reference TRBV29-1 and TRBJ1-2): SAVISQKPSRDICQRGTSLTIQCQVDSQVTMMFWYRQQPGQSLTLIATANQGSEATYESGFVIDKFPISRPNLTFSTLTVSNMSPEDSSIYLCSVAGTTNYGYTFGSGTRLTVV.

This clonotype occurred a few times. V is TRBV4-2 and J is TRBJ2-7; 7 bases match TRBD1. The germline CDR1 and CDR2 sequences are LGHNA and YNFKEQ. CDR3 length equals 14 residues. The junction had 3 bases not matched to a gene; V was cut back by 4 bases and J by 0 bases. In nucleotides, the CDR3 is TGTGCCAGCAGCCGGGACAGAAGCTCCTACGAGCAGTACTTC. Amino acids: CASSRDRSSYEQYF.

This clonotype has at least ten counts. The rearrangement uses TRBV7-2 and TRBJ2-2; no reliable D call. Germline V gives CDR1 SGHTA, CDR2 FQGNSA. V lost 2 bases and J 4 bases, leaving 14 bases between the germline ends. There are 16 residues in the CDR3. The CDR3 coding sequence is TGTGCCAGCAGCTTACGCTCCGGACCAGTCACCGGGGAGCTGTTTTTT. Its protein product is CASSLRSGPVTGELFF.

This clonotype was counted many times. The rearrangement links TRBV29-1 to TRBJ1-1; the D gene is possibly TRBD1 (5 bases). CDR3 size: 14 residues. Germline V gives CDR1 SQVTM, CDR2 ANQGSEA. Trimming removed 7 bases from V and 1 base from J, with 16 bases in between. The CDR3, as DNA: TGCAGCGGTCGCGCGACAGTTTCGAACACTGAAGCTTTCTTT. This codes for CSGRATVSNTEAFF.

The chain is built from TRBV18 and TRBJ1-1; D is possibly TRBD1 (5 bases). The CDR3 is 14 residues long. The germline V gene has CDR1 KGHSH and CDR2 LQKENI. V lost 3 bases, J lost 2 bases, and 10 bases lay in between. The CDR3 spells CASSPSRDNTEAFF. The CDR3, as DNA: TGTGCCAGCTCACCGAGCAGGGATAACACTGAAGCTTTCTTT.

A remark on this clonotype: One end of the junction does not line up with germline, which may come from a read error. V usage is TRBV24-1 and J usage is TRBJ2-3, with D possibly matching TRBD2 (7 bases). The CDR3 loop spans 13 amino acids. Per the germline V gene, CDR1 is KGHDR and CDR2 is SFDVKD. The CDR3 sequence: CATGEAGEGTQYF. In DNA form, the CDR3 reads TGTGCCACCGGTGAGGCAGGGGAGGGGACGCAGTATTTT.

This clonotype has a handful of counts. No DNA is shown, since the ends of the CDR3 on it are uncertain; the CDR3 is the one TCRdb lists. The CDR3 here is CSVGTGTASEYF. The rearrangement joins TRBV29-1 to TRBJ2-4; TRBD1 is the table's D call and was not checked against the DNA. The CDR3 spans 12 residues, counting both ends. Germline lookup yields CDR1 SQVTM and CDR2 ANQGSEA.

This clonotype was counted between two and nine times. The chain has TRBV19 and TRBJ1-5; D call uncertain. Trimming removed 4 bases at V and 4 bases at J, with 5 bases between. The CDR3 has 12 amino acids. CDR1 is LNHDA, CDR2 SQIVND, per germline (reference sequence). The CDR3 sequence: CASSTRNQPQHF. CDR3 coding DNA: TGTGCCAGTAGTACCAGAAATCAGCCCCAGCATTTT.

This clonotype was observed many times. The CDR3, as DNA: TGTGCCAGTAGTATAAGACAGGGCGGTCAGCCCCAGCATTTT. Translated, it gives CASSIRQGGQPQHF. The V call is TRBV19, the J call TRBJ1-5, with 7 bases identical to TRBD1. Trimming cost V 2 bases and J 6 bases; bases outside gene matches: 4. Germline V gives CDR1 LNHDA, CDR2 SQIVND (reference sequence). The CDR3 loop spans 14 amino acids.

This clonotype was seen a few times. The rearrangement uses TRBV28 and TRBJ1-1, with no clear D. The V gene's germline CDR1 is MDHEN and CDR2 SYDVKM. This CDR3 is 11 amino acids long. CDR3 residues: CVANSPFEAFF. The CDR3 coding sequence is TGTGTCGCGAACAGCCCCTTCGAAGCTTTCTTT.

The table lists this clonotype with many counts. The chain is built from TRBV7-6 and TRBJ2-7; 8 nucleotides align to TRBD1. The V and J ends lost 3 bases and 3 bases, in that order; junction bases with no gene match: 4. The germline V gene encodes CDR1 SGHVS and CDR2 FNYEAQ. The CDR3 is 14 amino acids. DNA of the CDR3: TGTGCCAGCAGCTTGGGGGACAGGATCTACGAGCAGTACTTC. Translation gives CASSLGDRIYEQYF.

Written as DNA, the CDR3 is TGTGCCAGCAGCCCGGGACTAGCCCACAATGAGCAGTTCTTC. It codes for CASSPGLAHNEQFF. The chain has TRBV9 and TRBJ2-1; 9 bases line up with TRBD2. Germline V gene lookup returns CDR1 SGDLS and CDR2 YYNGEE. J gave up 5 bases and V 4 bases, and 4 bases lay outside the gene matches. The CDR3 sequence is 14 residues long.

In this sample, this clonotype turned up many times. V usage is TRBV2 and J usage is TRBJ1-2; D unresolved. This CDR3 contains 14 residues. Trimming pared 5 bases from V and 0 bases from J, leaving 10 bases between. CDR1 and CDR2 (germline): SNHLY, FYNNEI. CDR3 DNA: TGTGCCAGCAGTCCGTACGGACCTAACTATGGCTACACCTTC. This encodes CASSPYGPNYGYTF.

The sample holds many counts of this clonotype. The V call is TRBV18, the J call TRBJ2-7; 7 bases are a match to TRBD1. V trimming: 2 bases; J trimming: 3 bases; junction bases outside the gene matches: 4. CDR1 and CDR2 (germline): KGHSH, LQKENI. This CDR3 has 14 residues. CDR3 nucleotide sequence: TGTGCCAGCTCACCAAAACAGGGGTACTACGAGCAGTACTTC. The encoded protein is CASSPKQGYYEQYF.